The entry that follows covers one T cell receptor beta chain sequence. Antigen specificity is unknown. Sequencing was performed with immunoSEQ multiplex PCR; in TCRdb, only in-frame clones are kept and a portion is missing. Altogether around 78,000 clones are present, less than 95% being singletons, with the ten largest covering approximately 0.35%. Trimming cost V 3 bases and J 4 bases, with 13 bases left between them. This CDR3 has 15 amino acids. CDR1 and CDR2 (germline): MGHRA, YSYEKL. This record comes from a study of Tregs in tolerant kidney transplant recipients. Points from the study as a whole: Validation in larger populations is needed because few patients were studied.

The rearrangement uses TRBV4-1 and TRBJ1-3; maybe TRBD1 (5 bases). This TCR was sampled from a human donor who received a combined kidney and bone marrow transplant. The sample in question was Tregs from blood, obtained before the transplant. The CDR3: CASSHRGAQGNTIYF. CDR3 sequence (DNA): TGCGCCAGCAGCCATCGAGGGGCTCAGGGAAACACCATATATTTT.